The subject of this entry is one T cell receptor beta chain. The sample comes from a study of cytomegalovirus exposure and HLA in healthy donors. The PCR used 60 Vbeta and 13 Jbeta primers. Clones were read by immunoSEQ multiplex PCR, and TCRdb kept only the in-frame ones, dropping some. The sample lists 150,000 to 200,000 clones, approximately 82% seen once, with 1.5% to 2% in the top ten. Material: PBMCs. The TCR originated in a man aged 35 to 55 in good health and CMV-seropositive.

The CDR3 sequence is CASSEGTSGAYEQYF. The CDR3 nucleotides read TGTGCCAGCAGCGAGGGGACTAGCGGGGCCTACGAGCAGTACTTC. V gene TRBV7-8 combines with J gene TRBJ2-7; TRBD2 matches at 13 bases. The trim removed 5 bases at V and 2 bases at J, leaving 3 bases unmatched. Germline V gene data show CDR1 as SGHVS and CDR2 as FQNEAQ. The CDR3 sequence is 15 residues long.